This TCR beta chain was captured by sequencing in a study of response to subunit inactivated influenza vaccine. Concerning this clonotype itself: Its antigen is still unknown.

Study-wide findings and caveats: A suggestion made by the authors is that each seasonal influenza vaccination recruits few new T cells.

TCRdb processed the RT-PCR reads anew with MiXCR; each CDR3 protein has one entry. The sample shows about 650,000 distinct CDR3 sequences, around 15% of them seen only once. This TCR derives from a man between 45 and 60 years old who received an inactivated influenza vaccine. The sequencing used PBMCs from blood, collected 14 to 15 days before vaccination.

For the CDR3, the DNA is TGTGCCTGGAATTACGGGAGGGAAACAGATACGCAGTATTTT. Translated, it gives CAWNYGRETDTQYF. The V call is TRBV30, the J call TRBJ2-3; 8 bases align to TRBD2. The CDR3 is 14 residues long. Germline V gene data show CDR1 as GTSNPN and CDR2 as SVGIG (reference sequence). V lost 4 bases to trimming and J lost 3 bases; unmatched junction nucleotides: 6.